This entry lists 9 T cell receptor beta chains sequenced from one sample in a study of shared clonotypes between healthy human individuals. As defined, naive CD8 cells were CD45RO-negative and positively selected for CCR7, with terminally differentiated effector memory CD45RA+ cells excluded. Some clones are missing from TCRdb's copy, which holds only in-frame ones; the method was immunoSEQ multiplex PCR. The table lists about 820,000 clones, 92% of them singletons. Sequenced sample: naive CD8+ T cells sorted from blood. These receptors were obtained from a man aged 30-40 years in good health.

This chain connects TRBV11-2 to TRBJ2-1, with TRBD2 matching 7 bases. The CDR3 runs to 15 residues. Germline CDR1 reads SGHAT; CDR2 reads FQNNGV. V lost 3 bases, J lost 1 base, and 3 bases stayed unmatched. In DNA, the CDR3 is TGTGCCAGCAGCTTGCTAGCGGTGTCCTACAATGAGCAGTTCTTC. This encodes CASSLLAVSYNEQFF.

This clone is a singleton in its sample. The V gene is TRBV15, the J gene TRBJ2-5; 13 bases align to TRBD2. V was pared by 4 bases and J by 2 bases, with 4 bases of the junction left unmatched. Germline loops: CDR1 LNHNV, CDR2 YYDKDF (reference sequence). The CDR3 is 16 amino acids. CDR3 sequence (DNA): TGTGCCACCAGCACGGGACTAGCGGGAACACAAGAGACCCAGTACTTC. This codes for CATSTGLAGTQETQYF.

The V and J genes are TRBV14 and TRBJ2-3; D is perhaps TRBD2 (6 bases). V was cut by 5 bases and J by 1 base, with 13 bases left in between. Germline V gene lookup returns CDR1 SGHDN and CDR2 FVKESK. The length of the CDR3 is 15 residues. DNA of the CDR3: TGTGCCAGCAGCATCCGGGAGAATGGCACAGATACGCAGTATTTT. It translates to CASSIRENGTDTQYF. Variable domain in full (rest from reference TRBV14 and TRBJ2-3): EAGVTQFPSHSVIEKGQTVTLRCDPISGHDNLYWYRRVMGKEIKFLLHFVKESKQDESGMPNNRFLAERTGGTYSTLKVQPAELEDSGVYFCASSIRENGTDTQYFGPGTRLTVL.

The chain employs TRBV27 and TRBJ2-1; unclear D gene. V was pared by 4 bases and J by 12 bases, with 13 bases between. This CDR3 is built from 12 residues. Germline loops: CDR1 MNHEY, CDR2 SMNVEV (reference sequence). This chain's CDR3 is CASSSGQTGQFF. CDR3 sequence (DNA): TGTGCCAGCAGTTCGGGCCAAACGGGGCAGTTCTTC.

The rearrangement links TRBV9 to TRBJ2-2, with D perhaps TRBD2 (6 bases). Germline loops: CDR1 SGDLS, CDR2 YYNGEE. This CDR3 region has 18 residues. V lost 0 bases to trimming and J lost 5 bases, with 20 bases between them. The CDR3 loop is CASSVDPGVSHGTGELFF. The CDR3 DNA sequence: TGTGCCAGCAGCGTAGACCCGGGGGTTAGTCATGGGACCGGGGAGCTGTTTTTT.

The V gene is TRBV27, the J gene TRBJ2-1, with TRBD2 matching over 7 bases. Unmatched junction bases numbered 5, after V lost 0 bases and J lost 3 bases. This CDR3 contains 16 residues. Germline values: CDR1 MNHEY, CDR2 SMNVEV (reference sequence). CDR3 bases: TGTGCCAGCAGTTTATCCCTAGCGGAGTTCTACAATGAGCAGTTCTTC. It specifies CASSLSLAEFYNEQFF.

V usage is TRBV11-2 and J usage is TRBJ2-1; maybe TRBD2 (5 bases). V shed 4 bases and J shed 0 bases, with 10 bases lying between them. The CDR3 consists of 15 residues. The germline V gene has CDR1 SGHAT and CDR2 FQNNGV. This CDR3 reads CASSSTSSSYNEQFF. CDR3 nucleotides: TGTGCCAGCAGCTCAACTAGTAGCTCCTACAATGAGCAGTTCTTC.

The CDR3 DNA sequence: TGTGCCAGCAGCTGGGGGCGAGCGGAGGAGCAGTTCTTC. Translating gives CASSWGRAEEQFF. The chain joins TRBV7-8 to TRBJ2-1; possibly TRBD1 for D (6 bases). The CDR3 is made up of 13 amino acids. The germline V gene has CDR1 SGHVS and CDR2 FQNEAQ. V was cut by 4 bases and J by 10 bases, with 14 bases left in between. Variable domain in full (rest from reference TRBV7-8 and TRBJ2-1): GAGVSQSPRYKVAKRGQDVALRCDPISGHVSLFWYQQALGQGPEFLTYFQNEAQLDKSGLPSDRFFAERPEGSVSTLKIQRTQQEDSAVYLCASSWGRAEEQFFGPGTRLTVL.

CDR3 in amino acids: CASSPLGLYNDNEQFF. The CDR3, as DNA: TGTGCCAGCTCACCACTGGGCCTCTATAATGACAATGAGCAGTTCTTC. The rearrangement joins TRBV18 to TRBJ2-1; the D is unclear. V lost 1 base and J lost 5, with 15 bases in between. Looked up from germline, CDR1 is KGHSH and CDR2 is LQKENI. This CDR3 is 16 amino acids long.